Sequencing of this T cell receptor beta chain was carried out in a study of a mutant IDH1 vaccine in newly diagnosed glioma (TCRdb year 2021). About the full investigation: Of the approximately 35 treated patients, 62.5% were male and roughly 38% were female, and a mean age of roughly 37 years was recorded. For exploratory analyses, longitudinal TCRB deep sequencing was carried out in about two dozen treated patients wherever samples were available. Before enrollment, most patients had been given radiochemotherapy with temozolomide as standard therapy, while the rest had received either radiotherapy alone or temozolomide alone. Peripheral blood samples were drawn at six visits, namely V03 (baseline), V05, V07, V10, V12 and V13.

A remark on this clone: The specificity of this receptor is unknown. Base-call qualities are not available, and no considerably larger clone is one nucleotide away.

Overall results and qualifications from the work: The authors stated that sample limitations prevented analyses of patient blood samples from being reproduced. PBMC samples for TCRB deep sequencing were selected based on availability. No apparent relationship was observed between pseudoprogression and alterations in the top peripheral T cell clonotypes detected by TCRB sequencing. Immune responses induced by the vaccine were seen in more than 85% of patients across multiple MHC alleles.

What the time point label conveys for this sample: baseline, week 1 (first vaccination visit). The sample's treatment or condition label, in plain terms: pre-vaccination baseline after standard-of-care therapy. Donors had newly diagnosed WHO grade 3 or 4 IDH1-mutant astrocytomas with loss of nuclear ATRX. The samples were drawn from NOA16, a multicentre, single-arm, open-label phase I trial in Germany that tested a mutant IDH1 peptide vaccine in humans for the first time. Visit V03 blood draws served as the baseline sample for immunogenicity testing. Genomic DNA for TCRB sequencing was extracted from EDTA blood using the DNeasy Blood and Tissue Kit. The junction shows trimming of 2 bases on V and 3 bases on J, plus 7 bases between the germline ends. CDR1 is given as GTSNPN and CDR2 as SVGIG, both from the germline V gene (reference sequence). Inclusive of the bounding cysteine and phenylalanine, the CDR3 is 12 residues long. Only CDR3 DNA remains: 36 bases, in frame from the first base.

The library was produced with the immunoSEQ multiplex PCR assay. Rearranged TCR beta chain sequences were amplified with the hsTCRB Kit following the manufacturer's protocol. TCRB libraries were sequenced on an Illumina MiSeq. As for the authors' bioinformatics: The kit vendor's proprietary platform handled demultiplexing, trimming and gene mapping. TCRdb retrieved this table from immuneACCESS and kept in-frame rearrangements only. Not all clones are present; in checked studies, unresolved V genes account for under half, and no reason is known for the remainder. V and J calls and clone size come straight from that table; D and trimming were deduced from the DNA. This sample gives 35,000 to 40,000 clones in total; roughly 92% of them show up just once. Together, the top ten hold roughly 18% of the sample.

The receptor comes from a man aged 18 to 29 with glioma. This chain joins TRBV30 to TRBJ1-2; TRBD1 could be the D gene, as 5 bases match. Source: PBMCs, taken from a glioma patient treated with radiotherapy, temozolomide or both. The CDR3 protein is CAWSRGDYGYTF. The sequence in DNA is TGTGCCTGGAGTCGGGGCGACTATGGCTACACCTTC.